The 32 T cell receptor beta chains below all came from one sample that was sequenced in a study of T cell responses to AZD1222 COVID-19 vaccine. The assay was immunoSEQ multiplex PCR, and TCRdb's table has in-frame clones only and misses some. This table holds some 92,000 clones, roughly nine tenths found once. This specimen consisted of peripheral blood, obtained on day 0 of AZD1222 vaccination. All receptors come from an adult in good health.

This clone was observed a few times. The rearrangement joins TRBV12-3 or TRBV12-4 to TRBJ1-1; D is perhaps TRBD1 (5 bases). Deletions cut 1 base from V and 10 bases from J, with 13 bases between. This CDR3 comprises 13 residues. The CDR3 region has the DNA TGTGCCAGCAGTTTAGGAGGGGAATCTATAGCTTTCTTT. It is translated as CASSLGGESIAFF.

The gene calls are TRBV7-9 and TRBJ1-1; no reliable D call. The V gene's germline CDR1 is SEHNR and CDR2 FQNEAQ (reference sequence). The CDR3 is 14 amino acids. Trimming stripped 2 bases from V and 1 base from J, with 8 bases between. In nucleotides, the CDR3 is TGTGCCAGCAGCTTAATGGGCTCGAACACTGAAGCTTTCTTT. Encoded protein: CASSLMGSNTEAFF.

This chain uses TRBV11-1 with TRBJ1-2, with D maybe TRBD1 (5 bases). V was shortened by 2 bases and J by 4 bases, with 8 bases between the two germline ends. The CDR3 extends over 13 amino acids. The germline V gene encodes CDR1 SGHAT and CDR2 FQDESV (reference sequence). DNA for the CDR3: TGTGCCAGCAGCTTACCGGGGGTCTATGGCTACACCTTC. Translated: CASSLPGVYGYTF.

This clone was recorded only once. The V gene is TRBV18, the J gene TRBJ1-1, with 9 bases fitting TRBD1. Germline-derived CDR1 and CDR2 are KGHSH and LQKENI. The CDR3 is 14 residues long. V lost 8 bases, J lost 1 base, and 5 bases stayed unmatched. In nucleotides, the CDR3 is TGTGCCAGCACAGGGGGCTCCGCGAACACTGAAGCTTTCTTT. This gives the protein CASTGGSANTEAFF.

The chain is built from TRBV14 and TRBJ2-7, with D perhaps TRBD1 or TRBD2 (6 bases each). V was clipped by 0 bases and J by 5 bases, with 14 bases between them. There are 15 residues in the CDR3. Germline V gives CDR1 SGHDN, CDR2 FVKESK. CDR3 sequence reads: CASSQDPGGLNEQYF. The CDR3 DNA is TGTGCCAGCAGCCAAGATCCCGGGGGCCTTAACGAGCAGTACTTC.

The rearrangement uses TRBV10-3 and TRBJ1-6; possible D gene TRBD1, 5 bases. Deletions cut 6 bases from V and 11 bases from J, with 20 bases between. CDR1 and CDR2 from the germline V gene are ENHRY and SYGVKD. This CDR3 is 15 amino acids long. This chain's CDR3 is CAIRGTGTGVAPLHF. DNA of the CDR3: TGTGCCATCAGGGGGACCGGGACGGGGGTCGCACCCCTCCACTTT.

The genes are TRBV3-1 (or the pseudogene TRBV3-2) and TRBJ1-1; 9 bases fit TRBD1. Germline-derived CDR1 and CDR2 are LGHDT and YNNKEL (reference sequence). The CDR3 loop spans 16 amino acids. Trimming removed 4 bases from V and 2 bases from J; junction bases left unmatched: 8. The CDR3 sequence is CASSLPVGQGNTEAFF. CDR3 nucleotides: TGTGCCAGCAGCCTACCCGTGGGACAGGGAAACACTGAAGCTTTCTTT.

The rearrangement uses TRBV27 and TRBJ1-2; 10 positions agree with TRBD1. Germline V gives CDR1 MNHEY, CDR2 SMNVEV (reference sequence). The CDR3 is made up of 16 amino acids. V shed 3 bases, J shed 4 bases, and the junction held 8 bases outside the gene matches. CDR3 DNA sequence: TGTGCCAGCAGTTTGCTCTTTGGGACAGGGGCCTATGGCTACACCTTC. Amino acid sequence: CASSLLFGTGAYGYTF.

The CDR3 here is CASSRDRRNTGELFF. In DNA, the CDR3 is TGTGCCAGCAGCCGGGACAGGCGGAACACCGGGGAGCTGTTTTTT. V and J are TRBV2 and TRBJ2-2; 8 bases agree with TRBD1. V shed 6 bases, J shed 1 base, and the junction held 4 bases outside the gene matches. The CDR3 has 15 residues. From germline, CDR1 is SNHLY and CDR2 FYNNEI.

The chain has TRBV5-1 and TRBJ2-7; D is perhaps TRBD2 (5 bases). Germline CDR1 SGHRS, CDR2 YFSETQ. V lost 5 bases and J 0 bases, leaving 15 bases between the germline ends. The length of the CDR3 is 15 residues. The CDR3 DNA is TGCGCCAGCAGACTTCATGAGGGCGGCTCCTACGAGCAGTACTTC. This encodes CASRLHEGGSYEQYF.

V gene TRBV9 combines with J gene TRBJ2-1, with a possible D match to TRBD1 (7 bases). The CDR3 extends over 17 amino acids. Germline-derived CDR1 and CDR2 are SGDLS and YYNGEE. Trimming stripped 4 bases from V and 0 bases from J, with 17 bases between. CDR3 amino acids: CASSPRGGTASYNEQFF. The CDR3 DNA sequence: TGTGCCAGCAGCCCCCGAGGGGGGACAGCCTCCTACAATGAGCAGTTCTTC.

To note about this clone: The junction departs from the called germline gene at one end, perhaps through a read error. This CDR3 is CASSLGTWSVNEQFF. The CDR3 nucleotides are TGTGCTAGCAGCTTAGGGACTTGGAGTGTGAATGAGCAGTTCTTC. This rearrangement joins TRBV7-7 to TRBJ2-1, with a weak D call TRBD2 (6 bases). The CDR3 consists of 15 residues. CDR1 and CDR2 from the germline V gene are SSHAT and FNYEAQ (reference sequence).

J is TRBJ2-7 and V is TRBV11-2; weak D call: TRBD2 (7 bases). Germline V gene data show CDR1 as SGHAT and CDR2 as FQNNGV. This CDR3 contains 16 residues. The ends were cut back, 5 bases at V and 1 base at J, with 18 bases in the middle. CDR3 protein: CASSQGGVSSSYEQYF. Written as DNA, the CDR3 is TGTGCCAGCAGCCAAGGGGGGGTATCTTCTTCCTACGAGCAGTACTTC.

The chain is built from TRBV10-3 and TRBJ1-1; D may be TRBD1 (5 bases). The CDR3 spans 13 residues. CDR1 and CDR2 from the germline V gene are ENHRY and SYGVKD. The ends were cut back, 8 bases at V and 1 base at J, with 11 bases in the middle. CDR3 in amino acids: CAIAGQANTEAFF. The CDR3 nucleotides are TGTGCCATCGCCGGACAAGCGAACACTGAAGCTTTCTTT.

The chain combines TRBV19 with TRBJ2-3, with D maybe TRBD2 (5 bases). Per the germline V gene, CDR1 is LNHDA and CDR2 is SQIVND (reference sequence). V was trimmed by 2 bases and J by 2 bases, leaving 11 bases between them. The CDR3 length is 15 residues. CDR3 DNA sequence: TGTGCCAGTAGTATAAGCGGAGGAGACACAGATACGCAGTATTTT. Amino acids: CASSISGGDTDTQYF.

The V gene is TRBV20-1, the J gene TRBJ1-1, with D tentatively TRBD1 (6 bases). The CDR3 length is 11 residues. V lost 5 bases and J 4 bases, leaving 8 bases between the germline ends. Germline assignment: CDR1 DFQATT and CDR2 SNEGSKA (reference sequence). The CDR3 DNA reads TGCAGTGCTCCAGGGGTCACTGAAGCTTTCTTT. Its protein is CSAPGVTEAFF.

This clone occurred a few times. This rearrangement joins TRBV29-1 to TRBJ1-2; no firm D call. CDR1 and CDR2 (germline): SQVTM, ANQGSEA. V was trimmed by 5 bases and J by 7 bases, leaving 20 bases between them. The length of the CDR3 is 14 residues. CDR3: CSVSTRGPVSGYTF. DNA of the CDR3: TGCAGCGTTTCGACGAGAGGGCCGGTATCTGGCTACACCTTC.

This clone has a single count. This chain joins TRBV14 and TRBJ2-7, with D perhaps TRBD2 (5 bases). The V end lost 5 bases, the J end lost 4 bases, and 33 bases lay between the germline ends. The CDR3 extends over 20 amino acids. The germline gives CDR1 SGHDN, CDR2 FVKESK. This chain's CDR3 is CASSILYGVGLSPPRYEQYF. In nucleotides, the CDR3 is TGTGCCAGCAGCATACTCTACGGGGTAGGGCTCTCACCGCCCCGTTACGAGCAGTACTTC.

This clone was observed a single time. This sequence joins TRBV28 and TRBJ1-2; 8 nucleotides align to TRBD1. Germline V CDR1 and CDR2: MDHEN, SYDVKM. The CDR3 has 17 residues. V gave up 5 bases and J gave up 5 bases; unmatched junction bases: 16. In DNA form, the CDR3 reads TGTGCCAGCAGTGCGCCCTCAGAGACAGGGGTAGGGTATGGCTACACCTTC. This translates into CASSAPSETGVGYGYTF.

The rearrangement uses TRBV7-8 and TRBJ1-3; D is uncertain. Germline V gives CDR1 SGHVS, CDR2 FQNEAQ. V shed 1 base and J shed 7 bases, with 29 bases lying between them. There are 20 residues in the CDR3. Here the CDR3 DNA reads TGTGCCAGCAGCTTAGGGCTAGGAATCTCTGAGCGATTGGTTGGGAACACCATATATTTT. Amino acid sequence: CASSLGLGISERLVGNTIYF.

This clone was recorded only once. This chain links TRBV29-1 with TRBJ1-6, with D maybe TRBD1 (6 bases). The germline V and J ends were trimmed by 7 bases and 7 bases, with 11 bases remaining between them. CDR1 is SQVTM and CDR2 is ANQGSEA in the germline V gene. The CDR3 covers 12 residues. The CDR3 protein is CSARTENSPLHF. CDR3 nucleotide sequence: TGCAGCGCAAGGACAGAGAATTCACCCCTCCACTTT.

V gene TRBV7-9 combines with J gene TRBJ1-4; weak D call: TRBD1 (6 bases). Germline CDR1 SEHNR, CDR2 FQNEAQ (reference sequence). The CDR3 totals 17 residues. V lost 5 bases, J lost 2 bases, and 18 bases lay in between. CDR3 bases: TGTGCCAGCAGCCCGCCCCGAGGGGGACGGACTAATGAAAAACTGTTTTTT. Amino acids: CASSPPRGGRTNEKLFF. Drawing the rest from reference TRBV7-9 and TRBJ1-4, the complete variable domain is DTGVSQNPRHKITKRGQNVTFRCDPISEHNRLYWYRQTLGQGPEFLTYFQNEAQLEKSRLLSDRFSAERPKGSFSTLEIQRTEQGDSAMYLCASSPPRGGRTNEKLFFGSGTQLSVL.

There are a few counts of this clone. The V gene is TRBV2, the J gene TRBJ2-2; D may correspond to TRBD1 or TRBD2 (5 bases each). CDR3 length: 16 amino acids. Germline CDR1 SNHLY, CDR2 FYNNEI. V gave up 7 bases and J gave up 0 bases, with 15 bases separating them. The CDR3 protein is CASTRSGLANTGELFF. The DNA of the CDR3 is TGTGCCAGCACACGCTCGGGGCTCGCGAACACCGGGGAGCTGTTTTTT.

V usage is TRBV9 and J usage is TRBJ2-7, with a tentative D call TRBD2 (6 bases). Per germline, CDR1 SGDLS and CDR2 YYNGEE. This CDR3 is built from 18 residues. The V and J ends lost 0 bases and 1 base respectively, with 20 bases between them. The CDR3 is CASSVGGSGPFRSYEQYF. The CDR3 bases are TGTGCCAGCAGCGTAGGAGGTAGCGGCCCCTTTCGGTCCTACGAGCAGTACTTC.

The chain combines TRBV11-1 with TRBJ2-3; either TRBD1 or TRBD2 may supply D (5 bases each). Germline V gene data show CDR1 as SGHAT and CDR2 as FQDESV (reference sequence). The CDR3 length is 13 residues. The V gene lost 4 bases and the J gene lost 5 bases, with 10 bases spanning the gap. CDR3 DNA sequence: TGTGCCAGCAGCTCCCGGGGCCTAGATACGCAGTATTTT. Amino acids: CASSSRGLDTQYF.

The chain has TRBV5-6 and TRBJ1-3; 9 bases line up with TRBD1. Germline CDR1 is SGHDT and CDR2 is YYEEEE. This CDR3 is built from 15 residues. Unmatched junction bases numbered 5, after V lost 4 bases and J lost 3 bases. CDR3 protein: CASSPGQGIGNTIYF. In DNA, the CDR3 is TGTGCCAGCAGCCCGGGACAGGGTATTGGAAACACCATATATTTT.

The V gene is TRBV28, the J gene TRBJ1-3, with D hard to call. This CDR3 contains 16 residues. V gave up 5 bases and J gave up 0 bases, with 14 bases separating them. The germline gives CDR1 MDHEN, CDR2 SYDVKM. CDR3 amino acids: CASSPRGRSSGNTIYF. Here the CDR3 DNA reads TGTGCCAGCAGTCCCAGAGGCCGCTCCTCTGGAAACACCATATATTTT.

This rearrangement joins TRBV19 to TRBJ1-1; TRBD1 might be the D (5 bases). The V end was cut by 0 bases, the J end by 1 base, with 12 bases between. The CDR3 has 16 residues. CDR1 and CDR2 (germline): LNHDA, SQIVND (reference sequence). CDR3 coding DNA: TGTGCCAGTAGTATAGAGGCCGGGAGGGGGAACACTGAAGCTTTCTTT. Its protein product is CASSIEAGRGNTEAFF.

The CDR3, as DNA: TGTGCCAGCAGTTCACAGGGGTATGAAAAACTGTTTTTT. It is translated as CASSSQGYEKLFF. The chain carries TRBV12-3 or TRBV12-4 and TRBJ1-4, with 7 bases fitting TRBD1. The CDR3 is 13 amino acids. V shed 4 bases and J 6 bases; nucleotides not matched to a gene: 2.

The V and J genes are TRBV4-3 and TRBJ1-2, with 10 bases identical to TRBD1. V lost 1 base, J lost 12 bases, and 11 bases stayed unmatched. CDR1 is LGHNA, CDR2 YSLEER, per germline. The length of the CDR3 is 15 residues. The CDR3 loop reads CASSQGAWDRGAHTF. The DNA of the CDR3 is TGCGCCAGCAGCCAAGGCGCATGGGACAGGGGAGCTCACACCTTC.

In its sample, this clone was seen once. The J gene is TRBJ1-4, the V gene TRBV4-2; possibly TRBD1 for D (6 bases). CDR3 length equals 15 residues. The germline V gene has CDR1 LGHNA and CDR2 YNFKEQ. Trimming shortened V by 3 bases and J by 0 bases, and 8 bases separated the two germline ends. CDR3 bases: TGTGCCAGCAGCCAGGCAGGGGCAACTAATGAAAAACTGTTTTTT. Translated, it gives CASSQAGATNEKLFF.

The rearrangement links TRBV5-5 to TRBJ1-2; D unresolved. The CDR3 is 14 amino acids. Trimming stripped 5 bases from V and 0 bases from J, with 11 bases between. Germline CDR1 SGHKS, CDR2 YYEKEE (reference sequence). CDR3 residues: CASRVPGANYGYTF. CDR3 nucleotide sequence: TGTGCCAGCAGAGTCCCAGGAGCTAACTATGGCTACACCTTC.